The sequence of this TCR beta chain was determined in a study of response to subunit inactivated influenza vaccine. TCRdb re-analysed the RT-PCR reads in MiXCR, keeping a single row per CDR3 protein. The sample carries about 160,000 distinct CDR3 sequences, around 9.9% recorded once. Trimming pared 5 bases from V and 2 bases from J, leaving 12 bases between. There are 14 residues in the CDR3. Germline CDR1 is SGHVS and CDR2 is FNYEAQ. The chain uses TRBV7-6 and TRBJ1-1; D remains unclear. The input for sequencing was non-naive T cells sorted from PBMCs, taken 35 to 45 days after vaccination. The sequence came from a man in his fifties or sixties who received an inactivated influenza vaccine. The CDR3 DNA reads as TGTGCCAGCAGCGAGGGTACGTTCAACACTGAAGCTTTCTTT. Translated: CASSEGTFNTEAFF.